This T cell receptor (beta chain) stems from a study of cytomegalovirus exposure and HLA in healthy donors. CDR3 size: 15 residues. Germline V gene data show CDR1 as SGHNT and CDR2 as YYREEE (reference sequence). The ends were cut back, 4 bases at V and 5 bases at J, with 17 bases in the middle. Vbeta (60) and Jbeta (13) primers were used in the PCR. The table came from immunoSEQ multiplex PCR; TCRdb's copy has only in-frame clones and leaves some out. This repertoire shows 150,000 to 200,000 clones, about 85% found once; its top ten account for around 1.6%. Healthy individuals who donated bone marrow served as the donors.

The source of this sequence is a woman in her forties or fifties in good health and CMV-seronegative. The sample consisted of PBMCs. This chain connects TRBV5-4 to TRBJ2-3; tentative D call: TRBD2 (6 bases). CDR3 amino acids: CASSGTPWREDTQYF. As DNA, the CDR3 is TGTGCCAGCAGCGGAACCCCCTGGAGGGAAGATACGCAGTATTTT.